This entry features one T cell receptor beta chain sequence. No antigen is known for it. The sample belongs to a study of a mutant IDH1 vaccine in newly diagnosed glioma. About the study: Vaccines began 4-6 weeks after radiotherapy alone, or with temozolomide cycles. Earlier therapy was either radiotherapy, temozolomide, or both, and most got both. General study findings and limits: Pseudoprogression looked unconnected to shifts in top peripheral T cell clonotypes. It was over 85% of patients that developed vaccine-induced immune responses.

Trimming removed 4 bases at V and 8 bases at J, with 9 bases between. The V gene's germline CDR1 is SGHRS and CDR2 YFSETQ. The CDR3 runs to 12 residues. Some clones are missing from TCRdb's copy, which holds only in-frame ones; the method was immunoSEQ multiplex PCR. The sample yields 20,000 to 25,000 clones, about 70% seen once. The time point here: week 11, during vaccination. Vaccination comprised doses that each held 300 ug of mutant IDH1 20-mer peptide, plus topical imiquimod. The clonotype comes from a young man with glioma. Some clones in this sample may be carry-over from other donors' samples. The chain combines TRBV5-1 with TRBJ1-4; D is unresolved. Here the sequenced sample was peripheral blood mononuclear cells (PBMCs), taken from a glioma patient whose treatment included an IDH1 peptide vaccine. CDR3 bases: TGCGCCAGCAGCATTGTAGGCGAAAAACTGTTTTTT. It translates to CASSIVGEKLFF.